This entry describes one T cell receptor beta chain. CDR3 length equals 15 residues. The V gene's germline CDR1 is SGHKS and CDR2 YYEKEE (reference sequence). V shed 4 bases and J 4 bases; nucleotides not matched to a gene: 10. This sample is drawn from a study of glioma-infiltrating T cells after dendritic cell vaccination. Sequencing used immunoSEQ multiplex PCR; TCRdb keeps in-frame clones, though not all of them. Of about 24,000 clones listed, roughly nine tenths were seen once; the top ten hold 2.5% to 3%. Described time point: after dendritic cell vaccination, including at tumor progression/relapse.

This TCR came from a human donor with glioblastoma. The chain couples TRBV5-5 to TRBJ2-5, with 7 bases that match TRBD1. The sample here was blood, taken after dendritic cell vaccination. The CDR3 sequence is CASSAQQGLRETQYF. Here the CDR3 DNA reads TGTGCCAGCAGCGCCCAACAGGGGTTGCGAGAGACCCAGTACTTC.